These 28 T cell receptor beta chains share one sample of origin, sequenced in a study of cytomegalovirus exposure and HLA in healthy donors. PCR employed 60 Vbeta and 13 Jbeta primers. Assay: immunoSEQ multiplex PCR; the TCRdb copy retains only in-frame clones and omits some. This sample has over 150,000 clones, with around 75% found just once. The sample consisted of PBMCs. The receptors come from a male donor in good health and CMV-seronegative.

A remark on this clone: The same CDR3 arises from other DNA sequences in this sample as well. The chain couples TRBV28 to TRBJ1-2; possible D gene TRBD1, 5 bases. Per germline, CDR1 MDHEN and CDR2 SYDVKM. With 3 bases removed from V and 2 bases from J, the gap between germline ends came to 7 bases. This CDR3 region has 13 residues. CDR3 region: CASSLDTNYGYTF. The CDR3 DNA follows: TGTGCCAGCAGTTTGGACACGAACTATGGCTACACCTTC.

DNA for the CDR3: TGTGCCAGCAGTTACTCAGGACAGGGGGCCTTAGGGGAGCTGTTTTTT. Translated, it gives CASSYSGQGALGELFF. This chain connects TRBV6-6 to TRBJ2-2; 11 nucleotides agree with TRBD1. After removal of 0 bases from V and 8 bases from J, the junction contained 5 bases not matched to a gene. The CDR3 contains 16 residues. The germline CDR1 and CDR2 sequences are MNHNY and SVGAGI (reference sequence).

The V gene is TRBV7-2, the J gene TRBJ2-2; 13 nucleotides line up with TRBD2. Germline V CDR1 and CDR2: SGHTA, FQGNSA. The V gene end was trimmed by 5 bases and the J gene end by 8 bases; junction bases not matched to a gene: 8. The CDR3 is 16 amino acids. CDR3 nucleotide sequence: TGTGCCAGCAGCCCGACTTGGACTAGCGGGAGTGGGGAGCTGTTTTTT. It yields the protein CASSPTWTSGSGELFF.

J is TRBJ2-7 and V is TRBV20-1, with unresolved D. Between the trimmed V and J ends, which lost 6 bases and 2 bases, there was a span of 8 bases. Germline V gives CDR1 DFQATT, CDR2 SNEGSKA (reference sequence). The CDR3 sequence is 11 residues long. The CDR3 sequence is CSATPAYEQYF. CDR3 nucleotide sequence: TGCAGTGCAACCCCGGCCTACGAGCAGTACTTC.

The genes are TRBV7-9 and TRBJ2-7; TRBD1 matches 10 bases. Trimming at V came to 1 base and at J to 5 bases, leaving 5 bases not matched to a gene. CDR1 SEHNR and CDR2 FQNEAQ come from the germline V gene (reference sequence). CDR3 length: 15 residues. This chain's CDR3 is CASSLEGQGWDEQYF. In DNA form, the CDR3 reads TGTGCCAGCAGCTTAGAGGGACAGGGGTGGGACGAGCAGTACTTC. Together with reference TRBV7-9 and TRBJ2-7, the CDR3 gives the full variable domain: DTGVSQNPRHKITKRGQNVTFRCDPISEHNRLYWYRQTLGQGPEFLTYFQNEAQLEKSRLLSDRFSAERPKGSFSTLEIQRTEQGDSAMYLCASSLEGQGWDEQYFGPGTRLTVT.

In its sample, this clone was seen a few times. This chain links TRBV5-4 with TRBJ1-6; 7 bases match TRBD1. This CDR3 region has 14 residues. Germline V lookup: CDR1 SGHNT, CDR2 YYREEE (reference sequence). With 4 bases clipped from V and 5 bases from J, the junction kept 3 bases outside the gene matches. This CDR3 is CASSTGQDNSPLHF. The DNA for the CDR3 is TGTGCCAGCAGCACCGGACAGGATAATTCACCCCTCCACTTT.

The CDR3 is CASSPRRTSGFSSTDTQYF. The CDR3 DNA reads as TGTGCCAGCTCACCACGGAGGACTAGCGGCTTTTCTAGCACAGATACGCAGTATTTT. The V gene is TRBV18, the J gene TRBJ2-3, with TRBD2 identical over 10 bases. V lost 1 base and J lost 0; bases outside the gene matches: 10. This CDR3 spans 19 amino acids. In germline, CDR1 is KGHSH, CDR2 LQKENI.

V gene TRBV4-1 combines with J gene TRBJ2-5, with a possible D match to TRBD2 (6 bases). This CDR3 comprises 15 residues. The V end was cut by 3 bases, the J end by 2 bases, with 13 bases between. CDR1 MGHRA and CDR2 YSYEKL come from the germline V gene. The CDR3 reads CASSHPRGIQETQYF. The DNA for the CDR3 is TGCGCCAGCAGCCATCCCCGGGGGATTCAAGAGACCCAGTACTTC.

The chain joins TRBV7-9 to TRBJ2-5; 7 bases align to TRBD1. CDR1 and CDR2 (germline): SEHNR, FQNEAQ (reference sequence). V dropped 5 bases and J dropped 2; count of bases not matched to a gene: 11. This CDR3 is 16 amino acids long. DNA of the CDR3: TGTGCCAGCAGCGCGCGAATGGACAGGCGACAAGAGACCCAGTACTTC. Its translation is CASSARMDRRQETQYF.

This chain connects TRBV19 to TRBJ1-5; weak D call: TRBD1 (5 bases). The CDR3 runs to 13 residues. V shed 8 bases and J shed 4 bases, with 12 bases lying between them. The germline V gene encodes CDR1 LNHDA and CDR2 SQIVND (reference sequence). The CDR3 loop is CASGQGSNQPQHF. CDR3 DNA sequence: TGTGCCAGTGGTCAGGGTTCAAATCAGCCCCAGCATTTT.

The chain joins TRBV6-6 to TRBJ2-5, with 7 bases fitting TRBD2. Germline lookup yields CDR1 MNHNY and CDR2 SVGAGI (reference sequence). Trimming took 4 bases from V and 4 from J; bases not matched to a gene: 6. The CDR3 is made up of 14 amino acids. The CDR3 nucleotides are TGTGCCAGCAGTTCCCGACGGGGGGTAGAGACCCAGTACTTC. Translation: CASSSRRGVETQYF.

V usage is TRBV29-1 and J usage is TRBJ1-1, with TRBD1 identical over 7 bases. V trimming: 6 bases; J trimming: 11 bases; junction bases outside the gene matches: 9. The CDR3 totals 11 residues. Germline CDR1 SQVTM, CDR2 ANQGSEA. CDR3 amino acids: CSVATGSLAFF. The DNA of the CDR3 is TGCAGCGTGGCGACAGGGTCGTTGGCTTTCTTT.

The chain joins TRBV5-1 to TRBJ2-7, with 9 bases aligning to TRBD1. Germline-derived CDR1 and CDR2 are SGHRS and YFSETQ. With V trimmed by 5 bases and J by 2 bases, 5 bases remained unmatched. The CDR3 runs to 14 residues. In nucleotides, the CDR3 is TGCGCCAGCAGAACCGGGACAGGGCCCTACGAGCAGTACTTC. As protein: CASRTGTGPYEQYF.

The chain joins TRBV4-2 to TRBJ2-7; D might be TRBD1 (6 bases). V lost 1 base and J lost 0, with 13 bases in between. Germline assignment: CDR1 LGHNA and CDR2 YNFKEQ. The CDR3 consists of 16 residues. The CDR3 spells CASSQVSGQPSYEQYF. DNA for the CDR3: TGTGCCAGCAGCCAAGTCTCTGGACAGCCCTCCTACGAGCAGTACTTC.

The rearrangement joins TRBV5-1 to TRBJ2-5; 7 nucleotides line up with TRBD1. The ends lost 3 bases at V and 1 base at J; junction bases unmatched: 6. Germline lookup yields CDR1 SGHRS and CDR2 YFSETQ. The length of the CDR3 is 15 residues. This CDR3 reads CASSSWDRPQETQYF. CDR3 in DNA: TGCGCCAGCAGCTCCTGGGACAGACCCCAAGAGACCCAGTACTTC.

The chain links TRBV2 to TRBJ2-6, with D perhaps TRBD1 (5 bases). Trimming shortened V by 4 bases and J by 0 bases, and 13 bases separated the two germline ends. The CDR3 runs to 17 residues. Germline V gives CDR1 SNHLY, CDR2 FYNNEI. The CDR3 loop reads CASSGHRPSSGANVLTF. The DNA for the CDR3 is TGTGCCAGCAGTGGCCACAGGCCAAGCTCTGGGGCCAACGTCCTGACTTTC. Complete variable domain (other parts from reference TRBV2 and TRBJ2-6): EPEVTQTPSHQVTQMGQEVILRCVPISNHLYFYWYRQILGQKVEFLVSFYNNEISEKSEIFDDQFSVERPDGSNFTLKIRSTKLEDSAMYFCASSGHRPSSGANVLTFGAGSRLTVL.

The rearrangement joins TRBV5-5 to TRBJ2-7; 10 bases align to TRBD1. Germline loops: CDR1 SGHKS, CDR2 YYEKEE (reference sequence). The CDR3 has 14 residues. Trimming took 2 bases from V and 5 from J; bases not matched to a gene: 4. The CDR3 sequence: CASSFGQGVNEQYF. CDR3 DNA sequence: TGTGCCAGCAGCTTTGGACAGGGGGTGAACGAGCAGTACTTC.

The J gene is TRBJ1-1, the V gene TRBV6-5; D unresolved. The CDR3 is 15 residues long. Germline CDR1 MNHEY, CDR2 SVGAGI. The germline V and J ends were trimmed by 0 bases and 6 bases, with 14 bases remaining between them. CDR3 in amino acids: CASSYSALYSPEAFF. DNA of the CDR3: TGTGCCAGCAGTTACTCAGCGTTGTATAGTCCTGAAGCTTTCTTT.

This clone was observed once. This chain links TRBV5-6 with TRBJ1-2; possibly TRBD1 for D (6 bases). Trimming removed 3 bases at V and 4 bases at J, with 16 bases between. Germline CDR1 SGHDT, CDR2 YYEEEE. The CDR3 extends over 15 amino acids. The CDR3 coding sequence is TGTGCCAGCAGCTCCGATTGGGACATCCGCTATGGCTACACCTTC. This encodes CASSSDWDIRYGYTF.

Here the CDR3 DNA reads TGTGCCAGCAGACCAAGGGTAGCGGGTGAGCAGTTCTTC. Translating it yields CASRPRVAGEQFF. This chain connects TRBV2 to TRBJ2-1; 7 bases map to TRBD2. The germline V gene encodes CDR1 SNHLY and CDR2 FYNNEI. The CDR3 totals 13 residues. V lost 6 bases, J lost 9 bases, and 8 bases stayed unmatched.

The chain couples TRBV7-6 to TRBJ1-4; 10 bases fit TRBD1. Germline lookup yields CDR1 SGHVS and CDR2 FNYEAQ. There are 15 residues in the CDR3. V trimming: 2 bases; J trimming: 8 bases; junction bases outside the gene matches: 5. For the CDR3, the DNA is TGTGCCAGCAGCTTATCTCGGACAGGGGGGGAAAAACTGTTTTTT. Translating gives CASSLSRTGGEKLFF. The full variable domain, rest sourced from reference TRBV7-6 and TRBJ1-4, is GAGVSQSPRYKVTKRGQDVALRCDPISGHVSLYWYRQALGQGPEFLTYFNYEAQQDKSGLPNDRFSAERPEGSISTLTIQRTEQRDSAMYRCASSLSRTGGEKLFFGSGTQLSVL.

In nucleotides, the CDR3 is TGTGCCAGCAGTTACTCCGCAGGGCCCTACGAGCAGTACTTC. Encoded protein: CASSYSAGPYEQYF. V and J are TRBV6-5 and TRBJ2-7, with D possibly being TRBD1 (5 bases). This CDR3 is built from 14 residues. The V end lost 0 bases, the J end lost 2 bases, and 8 bases lay between the germline ends. The germline V gene has CDR1 MNHEY and CDR2 SVGAGI.

The chain couples TRBV4-2 to TRBJ1-5; TRBD1 matches at 9 bases. V was clipped by 3 bases and J by 0 bases; unmatched bases: 6. The CDR3 loop spans 17 amino acids. The germline V gene encodes CDR1 LGHNA and CDR2 YNFKEQ. CDR3 sequence reads: CASSQLVGQGSNQPQHF. The CDR3 DNA is TGTGCCAGCAGCCAGCTGGTGGGACAGGGTAGCAATCAGCCCCAGCATTTT.

In this sample, this clone turned up once. V gene TRBV19 combines with J gene TRBJ1-2, with 7 positions matching TRBD1. The germline V gene has CDR1 LNHDA and CDR2 SQIVND (reference sequence). The CDR3 spans 15 residues. The trim removed 6 bases at V and 1 base at J, leaving 8 bases unmatched. The CDR3: CASSPGQPVNYGYTF. DNA of the CDR3: TGTGCCAGTAGCCCGGGACAGCCGGTTAACTATGGCTACACCTTC.

Regarding this clone: This CDR3 is also generated by other DNA sequences in the sample. CDR3 amino acids: CASSPGQGAYEQYF. The CDR3, as DNA: TGTGCCAGCTCACCAGGACAGGGCGCCTACGAGCAGTACTTC. The chain recombines TRBV18 with TRBJ2-7; 8 nucleotides match TRBD1. V trimming: 2 bases; J trimming: 2 bases; junction bases outside the gene matches: 2. Germline CDR1 reads KGHSH; CDR2 reads LQKENI. This CDR3 has 14 amino acids.

A remark on this clone: This CDR3 is missing its conserved last phenylalanine or tryptophan, likely due to a read error. V gene TRBV29-1 combines with J gene TRBJ1-2; weak D call: TRBD1 (6 bases). Germline V gene sequence: CDR1 SQVTM, CDR2 ANQGSEA. This CDR3 contains 13 residues. V lost 4 bases, J lost 2 bases, and 11 bases lay in between. As DNA, the CDR3 is TGCAGCGTTGTGTCAGGGGAGAACTATGGCTACACCCTC. Protein product: CSVVSGENYGYTL.

This clone was seen only a few times. The chain employs TRBV27 and TRBJ1-1, with TRBD1 matching 7 bases. Losses at the gene ends were 5 bases for V and 4 bases for J; bases not matched to a gene: 10. CDR1 MNHEY and CDR2 SMNVEV come from the germline V gene (reference sequence). CDR3 length: 15 amino acids. DNA for the CDR3: TGTGCCAGCAGTCCCCAAGCCCGACAGGGCACTGAAGCTTTCTTT. Its translation: CASSPQARQGTEAFF.

The chain links TRBV4-1 to TRBJ2-7; D remains unclear. CDR1 MGHRA and CDR2 YSYEKL come from the germline V gene. CDR3 size: 13 residues. Trimming cost V 1 base and J 4 bases, with 8 bases left between them. The CDR3 nucleotides read TGCGCCAGCAGCCAAGTACAGAAATACGAGCAGTACTTC. This translates into CASSQVQKYEQYF.